The 15 T cell receptor beta chains listed next were all sequenced from one sample in a study of T cell repertoires in cytomegalovirus infection. TCRdb itself ran the reads through MiXCR, one entry per CDR3 protein. The sample consists of approximately 630,000 distinct CDR3 sequences, less than 25% of them appearing once. Input material: CD8+ T cells from PBMCs. These receptors were collected from a human donor in good health (CMV status not recorded). Some clones in this sample may be carry-over from other donors' samples.

This clonotype came up once. The chain carries TRBV29-1 and TRBJ2-5; D call uncertain. The germline V gene encodes CDR1 SQVTM and CDR2 ANQGSEA. The V end lost 5 bases, the J end lost 3 bases, and 13 bases lay between the germline ends. This CDR3 is built from 13 residues. CDR3 sequence (DNA): TGCAGCGTTCCCGAAGGGCGCAAAGAGACCCAGTACTTC. This sequence encodes CSVPEGRKETQYF.

The chain recombines TRBV6-2 or TRBV6-3 with TRBJ1-3; TRBD1 agrees at 7 bases. Per germline, CDR1 MNHEY and CDR2 SVGEGT. CDR3 size: 13 residues. The junction had 4 bases not matched to a gene; V was cut back by 7 bases and J by 4 bases. In DNA, the CDR3 is TGTGCCAGCACACAGGGGTACGGAAACACCATATATTTT. It specifies CASTQGYGNTIYF.

On this clonotype: A much larger clonotype is one base distant, so this may be a read error. This rearrangement joins TRBV7-3 to TRBJ1-1; D is unclear. This CDR3 is 13 amino acids long. Germline V gene lookup returns CDR1 SGHTA and CDR2 FQGTGA. This chain's CDR3 is CANSLIWGTEAFF. The DNA for the CDR3 is TGTGCCAACAGCTTAATTTGGGGCACTGAAGCTTTCTTT.

V and J are TRBV9 and TRBJ2-3; the D is unclear. Germline lookup yields CDR1 SGDLS and CDR2 YYNGEE. Trimming took 0 bases from V and 5 from J, leaving 10 bases between them. The CDR3 covers 14 residues. The CDR3 nucleotides are TGTGCCAGCAGCGTAGAGGGTTCCGGAGATACGCAGTATTTT. Amino acids: CASSVEGSGDTQYF.

There are many counts of this clonotype. The CDR3 protein is CASSLMTSGSYEQYF. CDR3 nucleotide sequence: TGTGCCAGCAGCTTGATGACTAGCGGATCCTACGAGCAGTACTTC. The rearrangement uses TRBV7-6 and TRBJ2-7; 9 bases are shared with TRBD2. There are 15 residues in the CDR3. J was trimmed by 1 base and V by 3 bases; bases with no gene match: 4. Germline V gene sequence: CDR1 SGHVS, CDR2 FNYEAQ.

A few counts support this clonotype. CDR3 in DNA: TGTGCCAGCAGTGAATCGAAGGGGATTCCGGGACACCTGTACAATGAGCAGTTCTTC. Translation gives CASSESKGIPGHLYNEQFF. This chain uses TRBV6-1 with TRBJ2-1; weak D call: TRBD1 (6 bases). CDR3 size: 19 residues. Germline V lookup: CDR1 MNHNS, CDR2 SASEGT. V shed 2 bases and J shed 4 bases, with 24 bases lying between them.

The chain joins TRBV20-1 to TRBJ2-7, with D hard to call. Deletions cut 5 bases from V and 3 bases from J, with 8 bases between. The germline CDR1 and CDR2 sequences are DFQATT and SNEGSKA (reference sequence). The CDR3 loop spans 11 amino acids. CDR3: CSAQTIYEQYV. In DNA form, the CDR3 reads TGCAGTGCTCAGACAATCTACGAGCAGTACGTC.

This clonotype came up many times. The chain joins TRBV7-9 to TRBJ1-5; 7 bases align to TRBD1. The germline V gene has CDR1 SEHNR and CDR2 FQNEAQ (reference sequence). The CDR3 runs 15 residues. J was trimmed by 4 bases and V by 6 bases; bases with no gene match: 9. Here the CDR3 reads CASSTDREGNQPQHF. Written as DNA, the CDR3 is TGTGCCAGCAGTACAGACAGGGAAGGGAATCAGCCCCAGCATTTT.

The sample holds a few counts of this clonotype. The J gene is TRBJ2-2, the V gene TRBV28; a weak D match, TRBD2 (5 bases). The CDR3 has 13 residues. Germline assignment: CDR1 MDHEN and CDR2 SYDVKM. Trimming took 8 bases from V and 2 from J, leaving 9 bases between them. CDR3 coding DNA: TGTGCCAGCGAGGGAATTAACACCGGGGAGCTGTTTTTT. Protein sequence: CASEGINTGELFF. Drawing the rest from reference TRBV28 and TRBJ2-2, the complete variable domain is DVKVTQSSRYLVKRTGEKVFLECVQDMDHENMFWYRQDPGLGLRLIYFSYDVKMKEKGDIPEGYSVSREKKERFSLILESASTNQTSMYLCASEGINTGELFFGEGSRLTVL.

The chain links TRBV2 to TRBJ2-1; 7 nucleotides line up with TRBD1. Germline CDR1 SNHLY, CDR2 FYNNEI. The CDR3 totals 14 residues. V was pared by 6 bases and J by 6 bases, with 8 bases of the junction left unmatched. The CDR3 sequence is CASRTGTEANEQFF. The CDR3 DNA reads TGTGCCAGCAGGACCGGGACAGAGGCCAATGAGCAGTTCTTC.

This clonotype was seen at least ten times. The V call is TRBV7-2, the J call TRBJ1-2, with a weak D call TRBD1 (5 bases). CDR1 and CDR2 (germline): SGHTA, FQGNSA. V was clipped by 1 base and J by 7 bases, with 16 bases between them. The CDR3 contains 15 residues. The CDR3 sequence: CASSLVGDAPSGYTF. Written as DNA, the CDR3 is TGTGCCAGCAGCTTAGTGGGGGACGCACCCAGTGGCTACACCTTC.

In its sample, this clonotype was seen a few times. CDR3 amino acids: CASSYGRQGIDEQFF. The CDR3 bases are TGTGCCAGCAGTTACGGTAGACAGGGGATCGATGAGCAGTTCTTC. This rearrangement joins TRBV6-8 to TRBJ2-1; 8 bases align to TRBD1. V was pared by 2 bases and J by 8 bases, with 8 bases of the junction left unmatched. Germline CDR1 reads MNHGY; CDR2 reads SAAAGT. This CDR3 has 15 residues.

This chain links TRBV6-2 or TRBV6-3 with TRBJ2-7; TRBD1 aligns across 7 bases. CDR3 length: 16 residues. Trimming at V came to 2 bases and at J to 0 bases, leaving 7 bases not matched to a gene. Germline CDR1 is MNHEY and CDR2 is SVGEGT. CDR3 region: CASSYARDSSSYEQYV. CDR3 in DNA: TGTGCCAGCAGTTACGCCCGGGACAGTAGCTCCTACGAGCAGTACGTC.

This chain links TRBV6-1 with TRBJ1-1; the D gene is possibly TRBD1 (5 bases). CDR3 length: 12 amino acids. V lost 2 bases to trimming and J lost 8 bases, with 9 bases between them. The germline V gene encodes CDR1 MNHNS and CDR2 SASEGT. In DNA, the CDR3 is TGTGCCAGCAGTGAATTTACAGGAGAAGCTTTCTTT. As protein: CASSEFTGEAFF.

This clonotype appeared many times. The V gene is TRBV7-2, the J gene TRBJ1-1; D uncertain. Trimming removed 5 bases from V and 4 bases from J, with 14 bases in between. This CDR3 region has 14 residues. Per the germline V gene, CDR1 is SGHTA and CDR2 is FQGNSA. CDR3 sequence reads: CASSAFPGSTEAFF. The CDR3 DNA reads as TGTGCCAGCAGCGCCTTTCCAGGAAGCACTGAAGCTTTCTTT.